Listed here are 12 T cell receptor beta chains from one sample, sequenced in a study of shared clonotypes between healthy human individuals. This table comes from immunoSEQ multiplex PCR, and its TCRdb copy is limited to in-frame clones, with some not included. The sample holds over a million clones; 95% to 99% are singletons and the top ten take approximately 0.44%. The sample consisted of naive CD4+ T cells sorted from blood. Described subset: CD45RA+ positively selected. All receptors derive from a man younger than 45 in good health.

In this sample, this clone turned up once. Other DNA variants within this sample encode the same CDR3. The V call is TRBV5-1, the J call TRBJ2-1; no clear D. Germline CDR1 is SGHRS and CDR2 is YFSETQ. Trimming removed 0 bases at V and 0 bases at J, with 7 bases between. The CDR3 spans 15 residues. The CDR3 loop is CASSLADVSYNEQFF. DNA for the CDR3: TGCGCCAGCAGCTTGGCGGACGTCTCCTACAATGAGCAGTTCTTC.

This chain connects TRBV7-6 to TRBJ2-5; TRBD2 is a possible D gene (6 bases). Germline V gene sequence: CDR1 SGHVS, CDR2 FNYEAQ. The CDR3 is 15 amino acids. V lost 4 bases to trimming and J lost 2 bases, with 14 bases between them. The CDR3 loop is CASSSHGEEQETQYF. CDR3 sequence (DNA): TGTGCCAGCAGCTCCCACGGGGAGGAACAAGAGACCCAGTACTTC.

V gene TRBV9 combines with J gene TRBJ2-1; the match to TRBD2 covers 10 bases. The CDR3 totals 15 residues. Germline V gives CDR1 SGDLS, CDR2 YYNGEE. V gave up 1 base and J gave up 9 bases; unmatched junction bases: 7. CDR3 sequence: CASSVLASGSFEQFF. In DNA form, the CDR3 reads TGTGCCAGCAGCGTACTGGCTAGCGGGAGCTTTGAGCAGTTCTTC.

The rearrangement uses TRBV15 and TRBJ2-7, with D possibly being TRBD1 or TRBD2 (5 bases each). CDR1 LNHNV and CDR2 YYDKDF come from the germline V gene (reference sequence). Trimming shortened V by 1 base and J by 0 bases, and 19 bases separated the two germline ends. CDR3 length: 18 amino acids. The CDR3 sequence is CATSRAPPAGSISYEQYF. For the CDR3, the DNA is TGTGCCACCAGCAGAGCTCCGCCGGCAGGGAGTATCTCCTACGAGCAGTACTTC.

The chain recombines TRBV28 with TRBJ2-5, with TRBD1 identical over 8 bases. V lost 10 bases, J lost 5 bases, and 9 bases stayed unmatched. Looked up from germline, CDR1 is MDHEN and CDR2 is SYDVKM. The CDR3 totals 13 residues. Here the CDR3 DNA reads TGTGCCACCAGAGGACAGGGCTGGGAGACCCAGTACTTC. This gives the protein CATRGQGWETQYF.

This rearrangement joins TRBV19 to TRBJ2-3, with 8 bases identical to TRBD2. The CDR3 contains 15 residues. Germline-derived CDR1 and CDR2 are LNHDA and SQIVND (reference sequence). V lost 9 bases and J lost 2; bases outside the gene matches: 10. The CDR3 region is CASKKLAAITDTQYF. CDR3 sequence (DNA): TGTGCCAGCAAAAAACTAGCGGCGATCACAGATACGCAGTATTTT.

The chain couples TRBV20-1 to TRBJ2-3; D is unclear. The CDR3 covers 11 residues. The germline V gene has CDR1 DFQATT and CDR2 SNEGSKA (reference sequence). Trimming took 0 bases from V and 5 from J, leaving 3 bases between them. CDR3 protein: CSARDIDTQYF. CDR3 sequence (DNA): TGCAGTGCTAGAGATATAGATACGCAGTATTTT.

The rearrangement links TRBV2 to TRBJ2-7; 12 nucleotides match TRBD2. Losses at the gene ends were 0 bases for V and 3 bases for J; bases not matched to a gene: 9. CDR3 size: 18 residues. The germline V gene has CDR1 SNHLY and CDR2 FYNNEI. CDR3 protein: CASSEAPSGRALRYEQYF. The CDR3 region has the DNA TGTGCCAGCAGTGAAGCGCCTAGCGGGAGGGCTCTGCGCTACGAGCAGTACTTC.

The chain combines TRBV4-3 with TRBJ1-1; D is ambiguous. In germline, CDR1 is LGHNA, CDR2 YSLEER. V was cut by 1 base and J by 1 base, with 7 bases left in between. The CDR3 consists of 14 residues. The CDR3 here is CASSQVTRNTEAFF. CDR3 nucleotides: TGCGCCAGCAGCCAAGTTACCCGGAACACTGAAGCTTTCTTT.

This clone has just one count. The rearrangement joins TRBV18 to TRBJ1-2, with D unresolved. The CDR3 is 15 amino acids. Germline V gene lookup returns CDR1 KGHSH and CDR2 LQKENI. V lost 3 bases and J 7 bases, leaving 18 bases between the germline ends. Written as DNA, the CDR3 is TGTGCCAGCTCACCCGACCCTCCCAATCTGGGTGGCTACACCTTC. Protein sequence: CASSPDPPNLGGYTF.

The chain combines TRBV5-6 with TRBJ2-1, with a weak D call TRBD1 (6 bases). CDR1 and CDR2 (germline): SGHDT, YYEEEE. This CDR3 region has 12 residues. V lost 1 base and J 9 bases, leaving 8 bases between the germline ends. The CDR3 region is CASSLTGLEQFF. CDR3 in DNA: TGTGCCAGCAGCTTGACAGGGCTTGAGCAGTTCTTC.

This chain connects TRBV7-3 to TRBJ1-3; no reliable D call. This CDR3 region has 13 residues. V was cut by 0 bases and J by 8 bases, with 8 bases left in between. Looked up from germline, CDR1 is SGHTA and CDR2 is FQGTGA. CDR3 loop: CASSLTGADTIYF. The CDR3 DNA sequence: TGTGCCAGCAGCTTAACTGGTGCGGACACCATATATTTT.